The entry below gives a single TCR beta chain sequence along with its context. Its antigen is still unknown. TCRdb analysed the reads with MiXCR anew, one entry per CDR3 protein. Of some 800,000 distinct CDR3 sequences in the sample, 25% to 30% were seen once. This entry is derived from a study of T cell repertoires in cytomegalovirus infection. J was trimmed by 4 bases and V by 5 bases; bases with no gene match: 8. The V gene's germline CDR1 is MRHNA and CDR2 SNTAGT. This CDR3 contains 15 residues. Study results and limitations: The ex vivo response was dominated by HLA-C-restricted CMV-specific TCR beta clonotypes.

The sequence was obtained from a human donor in good health (CMV status not recorded). Some clones in this sample may be carry-over from other donors' samples. The input for sequencing was cultured CD8+ T cells from PBMCs, taken from culture after CMV antigen stimulation. The chain joins TRBV6-4 to TRBJ2-1; TRBD1 agrees at 7 bases. The CDR3 spells CASSPGQVTYNEQFF. The CDR3 bases are TGTGCCAGCAGTCCCGGACAGGTAACTTACAATGAGCAGTTCTTC.